These 24 T cell receptor beta chains came from one sample sequenced in a study of blood T cells in healthy people across ages. Combining a sample-barcoded 5' primer with a J-beta primer mix, a second PCR ran for roughly 7 to 12 cycles. A single record per CDR3 protein comes from TCRdb applying MiXCR to the 5' RACE reads. Among fewer than 800,000 distinct CDR3 sequences listed, roughly 20% were seen once. The specimen sequenced was blood. The origin of the receptors is a man aged 65 to 79 in good health.

This clonotype was counted only a few times. The J gene is TRBJ1-1, the V gene TRBV20-1; TRBD1 might be the D (5 bases). V was shortened by 8 bases and J by 7 bases, with 20 bases between the two germline ends. The germline V gene has CDR1 DFQATT and CDR2 SNEGSKA (reference sequence). The CDR3 covers 13 residues. In nucleotides, the CDR3 is TGCAGTCCTTGGGGCATCCTGGGCGGTGAAGCTTTCTTT. Translating it yields CSPWGILGGEAFF.

This rearrangement joins TRBV6-2 or TRBV6-3 to TRBJ2-1, with 11 bases matching TRBD2. Per the germline V gene, CDR1 is MNHEY and CDR2 is SVGEGT. V was pared by 6 bases and J by 1 base, with 5 bases of the junction left unmatched. The CDR3 is 16 amino acids. The CDR3 is CASSRSSGRSYNEQFF. The CDR3 region has the DNA TGTGCCAGCAGCCGCTCTAGCGGGAGGTCCTACAATGAGCAGTTCTTC.

The chain has TRBV28 and TRBJ2-5; TRBD2 might be the D (6 bases). The germline V gene encodes CDR1 MDHEN and CDR2 SYDVKM. V lost 1 base and J 5 bases, leaving 11 bases between the germline ends. CDR3 size: 14 residues. The CDR3 sequence: CASSLFPGRETQYF. The CDR3 coding sequence is TGTGCCAGCAGTTTATTCCCAGGGAGGGAGACCCAGTACTTC.

CDR3 sequence: CASSSVLAGQYEQYF. The CDR3 coding sequence is TGTGCCAGCAGTTCGGTCCTAGCGGGACAATACGAGCAGTACTTC. The chain recombines TRBV6-2 or TRBV6-3 with TRBJ2-7, with 9 bases lining up with TRBD2. Looked up from germline, CDR1 is MNHEY and CDR2 is SVGEGT. The trim removed 4 bases at V and 4 bases at J, leaving 8 bases unmatched. The CDR3 has 15 residues.

This clonotype was recorded a few times. The chain has TRBV18 and TRBJ2-3, with TRBD2 matching over 13 bases. J lost 4 bases, V lost 5 bases, and 3 bases had no gene match. Germline CDR1 is KGHSH and CDR2 is LQKENI. The CDR3 has 15 residues. The CDR3 sequence: CASSTGLAGADTQYF. The CDR3 DNA reads TGTGCCAGCTCAACAGGACTAGCGGGAGCAGATACGCAGTATTTT.

This chain links TRBV4-1 with TRBJ1-1; D call uncertain. The CDR3 spans 13 residues. Trimming left V 1 base short and J 5 bases short, with 8 bases between. The germline V gene encodes CDR1 MGHRA and CDR2 YSYEKL. The CDR3 region has the DNA TGCGCCAGCAGCCAAGCCCCCAGGACTGAAGCTTTCTTT. This gives the protein CASSQAPRTEAFF.

This clonotype has just a few counts. The J gene is TRBJ2-2, the V gene TRBV7-2; 14 bases fit TRBD2. With V trimmed by 0 bases and J by 5 bases, 5 bases remained unmatched. This CDR3 is built from 18 residues. Germline CDR1 and CDR2: SGHTA and FQGNSA. The CDR3 protein is CASSLATSGRARTGELFF. As DNA, the CDR3 is TGTGCCAGCAGCTTAGCGACTAGCGGGAGGGCGAGGACCGGGGAGCTGTTTTTT.

This chain's CDR3 is CASSRTRSYEQYF. The CDR3 DNA is TGTGCCAGCTCGCGGACACGCTCCTACGAGCAGTACTTC. This rearrangement joins TRBV18 to TRBJ2-5; D possibly corresponds to TRBD1 (5 bases). Matching the DNA end better, TRBJ2-7 makes the J call doubtful. This CDR3 region has 13 residues. Per the germline V gene, CDR1 is KGHSH and CDR2 is LQKENI.

This clonotype has just a few counts. The gene calls are TRBV29-1 and TRBJ2-5; 8 bases are shared with TRBD1. The V and J ends lost 4 bases and 4 bases, in that order; junction bases with no gene match: 2. Germline-derived CDR1 and CDR2 are SQVTM and ANQGSEA. This CDR3 is built from 12 residues. The CDR3 loop is CSVGTGRETQYF. CDR3 DNA sequence: TGCAGCGTTGGGACAGGGCGAGAGACCCAGTACTTC.

Concerning this clonotype: Germline and junction disagree at one end, which may indicate a read error. The chain employs TRBV5-1 and TRBJ2-5; 12 bases align to TRBD2. The V gene's germline CDR1 is SGHRS and CDR2 YFSETQ. There are 17 residues in the CDR3. The CDR3 region is CASSLRLAGDPQEAQHF. The CDR3 bases are TGCGCCAGCAGCTTAAGACTAGCGGGAGACCCCCAAGAGGCCCAGCACTTC.

The sample holds a few counts of this clonotype. V is TRBV29-1 and J is TRBJ2-1; 7 positions agree with TRBD1. Germline loops: CDR1 SQVTM, CDR2 ANQGSEA. Trimming cost V 7 bases and J 15 bases; bases outside gene matches: 6. This CDR3 is built from 9 residues. CDR3: CSADRAPFF. The CDR3 DNA reads as TGCAGCGCCGACAGGGCCCCGTTCTTC.

The V and J genes are TRBV28 and TRBJ2-7; D possibly corresponds to TRBD1 (6 bases). CDR1 is MDHEN, CDR2 SYDVKM, per germline. V gave up 10 bases and J gave up 3 bases, with 13 bases separating them. The CDR3 totals 12 residues. The CDR3 region has the DNA TGTGCCACCATACAGGGAAACTACGAGCAGTACTTC. This gives the protein CATIQGNYEQYF.

The J gene is TRBJ2-3, the V gene TRBV20-1; 8 bases match TRBD2. V shed 5 bases and J 5 bases; nucleotides not matched to a gene: 6. The CDR3 is made up of 13 amino acids. Germline V gene sequence: CDR1 DFQATT, CDR2 SNEGSKA (reference sequence). As DNA, the CDR3 is TGCAGTGCTTCACCCGGGACTAGAGATACGCAGTATTTT. Translating it yields CSASPGTRDTQYF.

V is TRBV6-5 and J is TRBJ2-7; D ambiguous. Between the trimmed V and J ends, which lost 2 bases and 0 bases, there was a span of 8 bases. Germline CDR1 reads MNHEY; CDR2 reads SVGAGI. The CDR3 has 14 residues. CDR3 sequence: CASSYGLLSYEQYF. For the CDR3, the DNA is TGTGCCAGCAGTTACGGGCTTCTCTCCTACGAGCAGTACTTC.

This clonotype was seen repeatedly, ten times or more. The chain couples TRBV14 to TRBJ2-7; 7 nucleotides align to TRBD1. V shed 3 bases and J 9 bases; nucleotides not matched to a gene: 2. Germline assignment: CDR1 SGHDN and CDR2 FVKESK. This CDR3 is 11 amino acids long. CDR3 nucleotide sequence: TGTGCCAGCAGCCAGGGACAGTCGCAGTACTTC. Translating it yields CASSQGQSQYF.

The DNA for the CDR3 is TGCAGTGCTACAGGGGGGGTAAATGAGCAGTTCTTC. Translation gives CSATGGVNEQFF. This sequence joins TRBV20-1 and TRBJ2-1; D tentatively reads TRBD1 or TRBD2 (7 bases each). Germline lookup yields CDR1 DFQATT and CDR2 SNEGSKA (reference sequence). The CDR3 is made up of 12 amino acids. The V end lost 4 bases, the J end lost 7 bases, and 11 bases lay between the germline ends.

The V gene is TRBV9, the J gene TRBJ2-3, with TRBD2 matching 7 bases. CDR1 and CDR2 from the germline V gene are SGDLS and YYNGEE. The CDR3 has 16 residues. V lost 4 bases and J lost 3; bases outside the gene matches: 11. The CDR3 protein is CASSSSIGRLTDTQYF. CDR3 nucleotide sequence: TGTGCCAGCAGCTCGTCTATCGGGAGGTTAACAGATACGCAGTATTTT.

The chain employs TRBV29-1 and TRBJ2-1; 8 bases agree with TRBD1. Germline trimming cut 4 bases from V and 4 bases from J; bases unmatched to any gene: 6. The CDR3 runs to 14 residues. Germline lookup yields CDR1 SQVTM and CDR2 ANQGSEA. This CDR3 reads CSVVGDRQYNEQFF. CDR3 DNA sequence: TGCAGCGTTGTTGGGGACAGGCAATACAATGAGCAGTTCTTC.

This chain connects TRBV12-3 or TRBV12-4 to TRBJ2-5, with a weak D call TRBD2 (5 bases). The CDR3 has 15 residues. V lost 3 bases and J 2 bases, leaving 13 bases between the germline ends. The CDR3 coding sequence is TGTGCCAGCAGTTTCGCCGGGATTCAACAAGAGACCCAGTACTTC. Translation: CASSFAGIQQETQYF.

This clonotype was counted many times. The rearrangement joins TRBV7-2 to TRBJ2-3; D is possibly TRBD1 or TRBD2 (5 bases each). Germline V gene sequence: CDR1 SGHTA, CDR2 FQGNSA. V was clipped by 3 bases and J by 3 bases, with 7 bases between them. CDR3 length: 13 amino acids. The CDR3 protein is CASSLGPTDTQYF. The CDR3 DNA is TGTGCCAGCAGCTTGGGACCAACAGATACGCAGTATTTT.

This clonotype turned up a few times. One junction end does not reproduce the germline sequence, and a read error may be involved. This rearrangement joins TRBV19 to TRBJ1-1; 8 nucleotides match TRBD1. The CDR3 is 16 amino acids. Germline values: CDR1 LNHDA, CDR2 SQIVND (reference sequence). The chain's CDR3 is CASSTWTGRVNAEAFF. CDR3 DNA sequence: TGTGCCAGTAGTACCTGGACAGGGCGGGTGAACGCTGAAGCTTTCTTT.

This clonotype has more than one count but fewer than ten. The V gene is TRBV5-1, the J gene TRBJ1-1; D is perhaps TRBD1 (5 bases). CDR3 length equals 16 residues. Trimming removed 4 bases from V and 1 base from J, with 17 bases in between. CDR1 and CDR2 from the germline V gene are SGHRS and YFSETQ. CDR3 protein: CASSVGTDVGNTEAFF. CDR3 nucleotides: TGCGCCAGCAGCGTTGGGACGGACGTAGGGAACACTGAAGCTTTCTTT.

This chain links TRBV5-6 with TRBJ1-1, with a weak D call TRBD1 (6 bases). The CDR3 is 14 amino acids. The V gene's germline CDR1 is SGHDT and CDR2 YYEEEE. V dropped 2 bases and J dropped 0 bases, with 8 bases sitting between them. CDR3 DNA: TGTGCCAGCAGCTTCCCAGGGGTGAACACTGAAGCTTTCTTT. This sequence encodes CASSFPGVNTEAFF.

This chain uses TRBV20-1 with TRBJ2-5; perhaps D is TRBD1 or TRBD2 (5 bases each). V was cut by 3 bases and J by 5 bases, with 19 bases left in between. This CDR3 contains 15 residues. The germline CDR1 and CDR2 sequences are DFQATT and SNEGSKA (reference sequence). CDR3 protein: CSASKGSSLLETQYF. The CDR3 nucleotides are TGCAGTGCTAGTAAGGGGAGTTCCTTATTGGAGACCCAGTACTTC.